A selection of T cell receptor beta chains follows, all from one sample in a study of read filtering for tumor transcriptome and immune sequencing. TCRdb re-analysed the reads in MiXCR, keeping a single row per CDR3 protein. The sample records roughly 90,000 distinct CDR3 sequences, about a fifth being singletons. Material for sequencing was a population of CD138-negative cells sorted from bone marrow. All receptors come from a donor at least 40 years old with multiple myeloma. The CDR3 runs from the conserved cysteine through the conserved F or W. The D gene is left open where the match is weak. Some rows have no size entry. The others give once, few or many, or a class for an expanded clone.

TRBV11-2	NA	TRBJ2-3	many	TGTGCCAGCAGCTTAGGCCCCGTGGGGGGCGTTACGCAGTATTTT	CASSLGPVGGVTQYF
TRBV6-2/TRBV6-3	NA	TRBJ2-1	many	TGTGCCAGCAGTATAGGGGCGGACAGCAATCACAATGAGCAGTTCTTC	CASSIGADSNHNEQFF
TRBV7-9	NA	TRBJ1-1	NA	TGTGCCAGCAGCTTAGGAAAAGGGCTTGAAGCTTTCTTT	CASSLGKGLEAFF
TRBV20-1	TRBD2	TRBJ2-3	many	TGCAGTGCTAGTAATCTAGCGGGGGTTGTAGATACGCAGTATTTT	CSASNLAGVVDTQYF
TRBV28	NA	TRBJ1-2	few	TGTGCCAGCAGTCCTGGGGGGCTCGGGCACTATGGCTACACCTTC	CASSPGGLGHYGYTF
TRBV20-1	TRBD1	TRBJ2-7	few	TGCAGTGCTAGACGGACAGGGACCGAGCAGTACTTC	CSARRTGTEQYF
TRBV7-9	NA	TRBJ1-1	few	TGTGCCAGCAGCGTCGACAGGATAATGAACACTGAAGCTTTCTTT	CASSVDRIMNTEAFF
TRBV5-1	NA	TRBJ1-5	NA	TGCGCCAGCAGCCGGGGGGGCAAGAGCAATCAGCCCCAGCATTTT	CASSRGGKSNQPQHF
TRBV7-8	NA	TRBJ1-1	many	TGTGCCAGCAGCTTACGAGAGGGGACTCTGCGTACTGAAGCTTTCTTT	CASSLREGTLRTEAFF
TRBV20-1	TRBD1	TRBJ1-4	NA	TGCAGTGCTCGACAGGGAGCGGTCGAAAAACTGTTTTTT	CSARQGAVEKLFF
TRBV5-1	TRBD1	TRBJ1-1	NA	TGCGCCGGCAGCGCATCCGGGACAGGGGGCGAGGCTGAGGCTTTCTTT	CAGSASGTGGEAEAFF
TRBV28	TRBD2	TRBJ2-1	many	TGTGCCAGCAGGCGGGGGGACGCTCGCAGTGAGCAGTTCTTC	CASRRGDARSEQFF
TRBV4-1	NA	TRBJ1-2	many	TGCGCCAGCAGCCAAGATGGACAGTGGAACTATGGCTACACCTTC	CASSQDGQWNYGYTF
TRBV4-1	NA	TRBJ1-5	few	TGCGCCAGCAGCCCAACTAGGGCCGCACGTTTTTATCAGCCCCAGCATTTT	CASSPTRAARFYQPQHF
TRBV20-1	TRBD2	TRBJ2-1	many	TGCAGTGCTAGATCCATACTAGCGGGGGGGCTCAACAATGAGCAGTTCTTC	CSARSILAGGLNNEQFF
TRBV12-3/TRBV12-4	TRBD1	TRBJ1-5	few	TGTGCCAGCAGCCGGGACAGGGTCCTTCCCCAGCATTTT	CASSRDRVLPQHF
TRBV18	NA	TRBJ1-1	many	TGTGCCAGCTCCCCTAGGGAGGCGACTGAAGCTTTCTTT	CASSPREATEAFF
TRBV28	NA	TRBJ1-6	NA	TGTGCCAGCAGTTTCAGGGGCAGCACTGAAGCTTCCTTT	CASSFRGSTEASF
TRBV27	NA	TRBJ1-1	many	TGTGCCAGCAGTCCTGGCTCTGGGTATATAACTGAAGCTTTCTTT	CASSPGSGYITEAFF
TRBV18	TRBD1	TRBJ2-7	many	TGTGCCAGCTCAAAGACAGGGGGCGACTCCTACGAGCAGTACTTC	CASSKTGGDSYEQYF
TRBV2	NA	TRBJ2-1	NA	TGTGCCAGCACCCTCACGACGGCCCAAGAGACCCAGTTCTTC	CASTLTTAQETQFF
TRBV6-1	TRBD1	TRBJ2-7	many	TGTGCCAGCAGTGAATCCGGGACAGACTACGAGCAGTACTTC	CASSESGTDYEQYF
TRBV7-3	NA	TRBJ2-5	many	TGTGCCAGCAGCTTAAAGTGGCGGTGGTCGCATCTCCAAGAGACCCAGTACTTC	CASSLKWRWSHLQETQYF
TRBV28	TRBD1	TRBJ2-2	NA	TGTGCCACGCGGACAGGGCGATTGTCCGGGGAGCTGTTTTTT	CATRTGRLSGELFF
TRBV29-1	NA	TRBJ2-2	many	TGCAGCGTCCCCCCCCGCTCCACGAACACCGGGGAGCTGTTTTTT	CSVPPRSTNTGELFF
TRBV7-3	NA	TRBJ1-2	many	TGTGCCAGCAGCTTAACGGACAGCGGTAAAGGCTACACCTTC	CASSLTDSGKGYTF
TRBV7-9	NA	TRBJ1-5	NA	TGTGCCAGCAGCTTAGACGGCGGGGCGGGTCAGCCCCAGCATTTT	CASSLDGGAGQPQHF
TRBV29-1	TRBD1	TRBJ2-5	many	TGCAGCGCCCGGACAGGCGGAGAGACCCAGTACTTC	CSARTGGETQYF
TRBV2	NA	TRBJ2-4	many	TGTGCCAGCAAGTTGCAGGGCACCAAAAACATTCAGTACTTC	CASKLQGTKNIQYF
TRBV12-3/TRBV12-4	NA	TRBJ1-1	many	TGTGCCAGCAGCCCTGACAGTCGTGCTTTCTTT	CASSPDSRAFF
TRBV28	NA	TRBJ2-7	many	TGTGCCAGCAGTTCGACTCCCACCTACGAGCAGTACTTC	CASSSTPTYEQYF
TRBV4-1	NA	TRBJ2-5	many	TGCGCCAGCAGCTGGGGGGCGATGGAGACCCAGTACTTC	CASSWGAMETQYF
TRBV5-1	NA	TRBJ2-3	many	TGCGCCAGCAGCCCAGGACAATCCTCCAGTAATACGCAGTATTTT	CASSPGQSSSNTQYF
TRBV28	NA	TRBJ1-1	few	TGTGCCAGCAGTTTAAGGGGTCGAAGGAGGACTGAAGCTTTCTTT	CASSLRGRRRTEAFF
TRBV5-1	TRBD1	TRBJ2-5	many	TGCGCCAGCAGCCCGGGTGACAGGGGAGAGACCCAGTACTTC	CASSPGDRGETQYF
TRBV29-1	NA	TRBJ1-1	many	TGCAGCGTTCAGAAGGGGACCACTGAAGCTTTCTTT	CSVQKGTTEAFF
TRBV2	NA	TRBJ1-1	NA	TGTGCCAGCAGTGTCGAGCAGAACACTGAAGCTTTCTTT	CASSVEQNTEAFF
TRBV29-1	TRBD1	TRBJ2-1	many	TGCAGCGTTGGAGGGGGCGATGAGCAGTTCTTC	CSVGGGDEQFF
TRBV7-2	TRBD1	TRBJ1-2	medium-sized	TGTGCCAGCAGCCCCAGGAGGGGGCTTGCGGATGGCTACACCTTC	CASSPRRGLADGYTF
TRBV2	TRBD1	TRBJ2-2	few	TGTGCCAGCAGTGAGGGGACAGGGGTTCCCGGGGAGCTGTTTTTT	CASSEGTGVPGELFF
TRBV7-9	NA	TRBJ1-3	NA	TGTGCCAGCATAGTCCTTTCCGGAAACACCATATATTTT	CASIVLSGNTIYF
TRBV6-1	NA	TRBJ2-7	many	TGTGCCAGCAGCCAGGTGACCTCCTACGAGCAGTACTTC	CASSQVTSYEQYF
TRBV5-1	NA	TRBJ2-3	many	TGCGCCAGCAGCTTGACTAGGGGGGCAGATACGCAGTATTTT	CASSLTRGADTQYF
TRBV28	NA	TRBJ1-1	many	TGTGCCAGCAGCTCTCCCAATAACCCTGAAGCTTTCTTT	CASSSPNNPEAFF
TRBV20-1	NA	TRBJ1-1	many	TGCAGTGCTGAGAGAACGGGAGGGATGAACACTGAAGCTTTCTTT	CSAERTGGMNTEAFF
TRBV18	TRBD1	TRBJ1-1	many	TGTGCCAGCTCACTCGCCGGGACAGGCGTCACTGAAGCTTTCTTT	CASSLAGTGVTEAFF
TRBV5-5	TRBD1	TRBJ2-1	many	TGTGCCAGCAGCCCGGGACAGGGGCGGGTGAATGAGCAGTTCTTC	CASSPGQGRVNEQFF
TRBV18	NA	TRBJ2-6	many	TGTGCCAGCTCACCCCCGGACTCTGGGGCCAACGTCTTGACTTTC	CASSPPDSGANVLTF
TRBV28	NA	TRBJ2-3	many	TGTGCCACCCTGGGAACGGGCACCTGGACGCAGTATTTT	CATLGTGTWTQYF
TRBV28	NA	TRBJ2-2	many	TGTGCCAGCATCGGCGGGGAAAACACCGGGGAGCTGTTTTTT	CASIGGENTGELFF
TRBV28	NA	TRBJ1-5	many	TGTGCCAGCACTTCTGGTGGGGCCTCCCAGCCCCAGCATTTT	CASTSGGASQPQHF
TRBV28	NA	TRBJ1-5	many	TGTGCCAGCAGTTCTAATGACGGCAATCAGCCCCAGCATTTT	CASSSNDGNQPQHF
TRBV29-1	NA	TRBJ2-7	NA	TGCAGCGTTGAAGCGCGGGGGCGTGAGCAGTACTTC	CSVEARGREQYF
TRBV5-1	TRBD1	TRBJ2-5	many	TGCGCCAGCAGCTTGGGGACAGGGAGCCAAGAGACCCAGTACTTC	CASSLGTGSQETQYF
TRBV27	NA	TRBJ2-1	many	TGTGCCAGCAGTTTCGATTCGGGGGCAGGTGAGCAGTTCTTC	CASSFDSGAGEQFF
TRBV24-1	TRBD2	TRBJ2-1	many	TGTGCCACCAGTGACTGGACTAGCGGGGGGGGAAGGAATGAGCAGTTCTTC	CATSDWTSGGGRNEQFF
TRBV5-1	NA	TRBJ2-1	few	TGCGCCAGCAGCTTGATGGGCAGGGATCTTAGTGAGCAGTTCTTC	CASSLMGRDLSEQFF
TRBV6-5	NA	TRBJ2-7	many	TGTGCCAGCAGTTACTCGGGCAGGGTCGGGGAGCAGTACTTC	CASSYSGRVGEQYF
TRBV20-1	TRBD1	TRBJ2-3	many	TGCAGTGCCCCTGACAGGGCGCGCACAGATACGCAGTATTTT	CSAPDRARTDTQYF
TRBV18	NA	TRBJ2-5	NA	TGTGCCAGCTCCGGGAGGTACGGGGGCCGACAAGAGACCCAGTACTTC	CASSGRYGGRQETQYF